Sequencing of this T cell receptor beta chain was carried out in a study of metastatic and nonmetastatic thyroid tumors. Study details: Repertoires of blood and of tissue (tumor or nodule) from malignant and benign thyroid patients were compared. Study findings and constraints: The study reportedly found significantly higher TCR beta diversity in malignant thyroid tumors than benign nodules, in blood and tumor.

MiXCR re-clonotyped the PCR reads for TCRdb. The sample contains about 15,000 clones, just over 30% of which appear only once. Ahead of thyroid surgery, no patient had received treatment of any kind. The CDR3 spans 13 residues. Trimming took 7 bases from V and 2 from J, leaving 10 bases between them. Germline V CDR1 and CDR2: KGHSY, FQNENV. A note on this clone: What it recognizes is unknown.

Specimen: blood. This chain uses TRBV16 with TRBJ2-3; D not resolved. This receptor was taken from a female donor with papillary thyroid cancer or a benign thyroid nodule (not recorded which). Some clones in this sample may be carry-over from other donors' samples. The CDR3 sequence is CASTRRTTDTQYF. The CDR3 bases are TGTGCCAGCACCCGGAGAACCACAGATACGCAGTATTTT.